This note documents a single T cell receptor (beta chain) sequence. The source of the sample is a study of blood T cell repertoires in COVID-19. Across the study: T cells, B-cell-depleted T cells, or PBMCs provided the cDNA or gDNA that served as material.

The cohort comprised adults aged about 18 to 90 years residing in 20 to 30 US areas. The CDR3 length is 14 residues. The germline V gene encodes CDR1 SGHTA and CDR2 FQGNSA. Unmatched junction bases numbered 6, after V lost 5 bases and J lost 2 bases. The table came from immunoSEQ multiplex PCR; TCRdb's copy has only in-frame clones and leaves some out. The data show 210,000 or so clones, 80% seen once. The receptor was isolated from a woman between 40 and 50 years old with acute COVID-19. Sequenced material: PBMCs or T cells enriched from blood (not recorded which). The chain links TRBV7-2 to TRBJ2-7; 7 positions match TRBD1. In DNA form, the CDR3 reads TGTGCCAGCAGCCCCGGGACAGTTACCTACGAGCAGTACTTC. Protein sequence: CASSPGTVTYEQYF.